The 13 T cell receptor beta chains reported below all come from one sample, sequenced in a study of blood T cell repertoires in COVID-19. Sequenced by immunoSEQ multiplex PCR; TCRdb stores in-frame clones only, minus some. The profile shows about 110,000 clones, just over 70% of them singletons. Input material: peripheral blood. The receptor set was obtained from a woman aged 40-49 years with acute or convalescent COVID-19.

This sequence joins TRBV11-1 and TRBJ1-6, with D possibly matching TRBD1 (5 bases). CDR1 and CDR2 (germline): SGHAT, FQDESV (reference sequence). CDR3 size: 14 residues. V was pared by 3 bases and J by 8 bases, with 11 bases between. This CDR3 is CASSLSGKDSPLHF. CDR3 DNA sequence: TGTGCCAGCAGCTTGTCAGGGAAGGATTCACCCCTCCACTTT.

The genes are TRBV6-6 and TRBJ2-5; the D is unclear. V was shortened by 2 bases and J by 1 base, with 8 bases between the two germline ends. This CDR3 is built from 14 residues. Germline V gene sequence: CDR1 MNHNY, CDR2 SVGAGI (reference sequence). DNA for the CDR3: TGTGCCAGCAGTTACGTAGACTCCCAAGAGACCCAGTACTTC. Amino acids: CASSYVDSQETQYF.

The CDR3 reads CASSPEGDTEAFF. Here the CDR3 DNA reads TGCGCCAGCAGCCCCGAGGGCGACACTGAAGCTTTCTTT. The chain links TRBV5-1 to TRBJ1-1; D ambiguous. V gave up 4 bases and J gave up 3 bases, with 10 bases separating them. The length of the CDR3 is 13 residues. Germline V gene sequence: CDR1 SGHRS, CDR2 YFSETQ.

The chain combines TRBV20-1 with TRBJ2-3; 9 bases are shared with TRBD2. Trimming cost V 3 bases and J 1 base; bases outside gene matches: 8. Germline CDR1 reads DFQATT; CDR2 reads SNEGSKA (reference sequence). CDR3 size: 16 residues. For the CDR3, the DNA is TGCAGTGCTAGTCAGGGCGGGGGGGCCGGCACAGATACGCAGTATTTT. This sequence encodes CSASQGGGAGTDTQYF.

This sequence joins TRBV29-1 and TRBJ2-3; D ambiguous. The CDR3 runs to 13 residues. The V end lost 1 base, the J end lost 2 bases, and 7 bases lay between the germline ends. Germline CDR1 and CDR2: SQVTM and ANQGSEA. This CDR3 reads CSVEAPITDTQYF. The CDR3 DNA reads as TGCAGCGTTGAAGCGCCTATCACAGATACGCAGTATTTT.

The gene calls are TRBV6-5 and TRBJ1-2, with a weak D call TRBD1 (5 bases). Germline assignment: CDR1 MNHEY and CDR2 SVGAGI. The CDR3 contains 16 residues. The ends were cut back, 2 bases at V and 8 bases at J, with 21 bases in the middle. This CDR3 is CASSYPGTGAGSGYTF. CDR3 sequence (DNA): TGTGCCAGCAGTTACCCCGGGACCGGAGCGGGGTCGGGCTACACCTTC.

V usage is TRBV5-1 and J usage is TRBJ1-1, with unresolved D. The CDR3 runs 14 residues. Germline V CDR1 and CDR2: SGHRS, YFSETQ. V was pared by 4 bases and J by 0 bases, with 10 bases between. The CDR3 sequence: CASSEAGMNTEAFF. The CDR3 nucleotides read TGCGCCAGCAGCGAAGCCGGGATGAACACTGAAGCTTTCTTT.

This clone showed up just a few times. Within the sample, other DNA sequences also encode this same CDR3. The chain carries TRBV12-5 and TRBJ1-5; no firm D call. The germline V gene has CDR1 LGHNT and CDR2 FRNRAP. CDR3 length: 13 amino acids. Trimming cost V 2 bases and J 7 bases, with 9 bases left between them. CDR3 sequence reads: CASGLTTGQPQHF. The CDR3 bases are TGTGCTAGTGGTTTGACGACTGGGCAGCCCCAGCATTTT.

The chain is built from TRBV28 and TRBJ1-3; no clear D gene. Germline V gives CDR1 MDHEN, CDR2 SYDVKM. The V gene lost 1 base and the J gene lost 3 bases, with 10 bases spanning the gap. The CDR3 consists of 15 residues. CDR3 protein: CASSLSRVRGNTIYF. The CDR3 coding sequence is TGTGCCAGCAGTTTATCTCGAGTTCGTGGAAACACCATATATTTT.

This sequence joins TRBV18 and TRBJ1-5; D is perhaps TRBD1 (6 bases). The V and J ends lost 2 bases and 5 bases respectively, with 10 bases between them. The CDR3 has 14 amino acids. From germline, CDR1 is KGHSH and CDR2 LQKENI. The CDR3 protein is CASSPSRGDQPQHF. The CDR3 DNA is TGTGCCAGCTCACCATCCAGGGGAGATCAGCCCCAGCATTTT. Together with reference TRBV18 and TRBJ1-5, the CDR3 gives the full variable domain: NAGVMQNPRHLVRRRGQEARLRCSPMKGHSHVYWYRQLPEEGLKFMVYLQKENIIDESGMPKERFSAEFPKEGPSILRIQQVVRGDSAAYFCASSPSRGDQPQHFGDGTRLSIL.

This chain uses TRBV28 with TRBJ2-2; TRBD1 aligns across 7 bases. CDR3 length: 14 amino acids. The germline CDR1 and CDR2 sequences are MDHEN and SYDVKM. Trimming removed 6 bases from V and 4 bases from J; junction bases left unmatched: 5. In DNA form, the CDR3 reads TGTGCCAGCAGCCGGAGACAGGGCACCGGGGAGCTGTTTTTT. This sequence encodes CASSRRQGTGELFF.

This clone was seen more than once but under ten times. CDR3 sequence: CASSDSPSRNEQFF. The CDR3 DNA sequence: TGTGCCAGCAGTGATTCCCCTAGCAGGAATGAGCAGTTCTTC. The V and J genes are TRBV6-1 and TRBJ2-1, with a tentative D call TRBD2 (5 bases). This CDR3 has 14 amino acids. V was clipped by 3 bases and J by 7 bases, with 13 bases between them. Germline values: CDR1 MNHNS, CDR2 SASEGT.

In the case of this clone: The junction departs from the called germline gene at one end, perhaps through a read error. The chain uses TRBV12-3 or TRBV12-4 and TRBJ2-7; tentatively, D is TRBD1 (5 bases). The CDR3 contains 11 residues. This CDR3 reads CASSLGSGANF. The CDR3 coding sequence is TGTGCCAGCAGTTTAGGTTCTGGGGCAAACTTC.